The T cell receptor beta chain described here comes from a study of control samples from healthy donors and cancer patients. The CDR3 spans 12 residues. V was trimmed by 2 bases and J by 6 bases, leaving 5 bases between them. CDR1 and CDR2 (germline): KGHSH, LQKENI. Assay used: immunoSEQ multiplex PCR; TCRdb lists only in-frame clones, some missing. This sample carries 95,000 to 120,000 clones, approximately 80% of them seen once, and the ten largest clones take around 6.6%. The sequence was obtained from a man aged 18 to 30 in good health. The rearrangement uses TRBV18 and TRBJ2-1; D uncertain. The material sequenced was blood. CDR3 loop: CASSPAPNEQFF. DNA of the CDR3: TGTGCCAGCTCACCAGCGCCCAATGAGCAGTTCTTC.